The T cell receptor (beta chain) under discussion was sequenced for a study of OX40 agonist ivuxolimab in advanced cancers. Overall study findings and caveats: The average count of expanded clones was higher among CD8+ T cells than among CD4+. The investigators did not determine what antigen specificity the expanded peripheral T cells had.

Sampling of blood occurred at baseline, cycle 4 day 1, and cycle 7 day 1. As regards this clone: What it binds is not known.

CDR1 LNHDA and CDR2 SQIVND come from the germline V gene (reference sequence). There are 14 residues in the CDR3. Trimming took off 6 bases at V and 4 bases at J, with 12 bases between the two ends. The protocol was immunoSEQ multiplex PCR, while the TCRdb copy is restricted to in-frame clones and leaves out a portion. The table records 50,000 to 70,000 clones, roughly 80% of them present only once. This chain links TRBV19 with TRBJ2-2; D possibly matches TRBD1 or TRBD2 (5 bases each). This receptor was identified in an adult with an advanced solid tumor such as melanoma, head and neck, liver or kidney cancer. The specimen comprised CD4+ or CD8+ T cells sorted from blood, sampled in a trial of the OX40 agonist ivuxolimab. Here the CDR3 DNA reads TGTGCCAGTAGCTCCAGGGCGGGCACCGGGGAGCTGTTTTTT. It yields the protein CASSSRAGTGELFF.